The 26 T cell receptor beta chains presented below share a single source sample, sequenced in a study of regulatory T cells in long-lasting Graves disease. Relying on iRepertoire HTBI primers and Arm-PCR of CDR3 regions, the team built TCR beta libraries. TCRdb re-analysed the multiplex PCR reads in MiXCR, keeping a single row per CDR3 protein. The sample contains approximately 400,000 distinct CDR3 sequences, under 15% of which appear only once. Noted time point: newly diagnosed GD, antithyroid drugs for less than 3 months. Generation of the TCR library employed RNA extracted from PBMCs. A further study also used this sample, focusing on T cells in Graves' hyperthyroidism and ophthalmopathy.

The sample was peripheral blood mononuclear cells (PBMCs), taken at new diagnosis, from a patient treated with antithyroid drugs. The receptors shown here come from a woman aged 25 to 39 with Graves disease.

The rearrangement joins TRBV18 to TRBJ2-3; 7 bases map to TRBD1. The V and J ends lost 3 bases and 2 bases, in that order; junction bases with no gene match: 8. The CDR3 has 16 amino acids. Germline assignment: CDR1 KGHSH and CDR2 LQKENI. The CDR3 is CASSPTGQPNTDTQYF. The CDR3 coding sequence is TGTGCCAGCTCACCTACGGGACAGCCTAACACAGATACGCAGTATTTT.

This clonotype has ten or more counts. The rearrangement uses TRBV7-2 and TRBJ1-1; tentatively, D is TRBD1 (6 bases). Trimming cost V 1 base and J 0 bases, with 18 bases left between them. Germline V lookup: CDR1 SGHTA, CDR2 FQGNSA. This CDR3 has 18 amino acids. The CDR3 region has the DNA TGTGCCAGCAGCTTAGAGGGATGGGACACAGGTTTGAACACTGAAGCTTTCTTT. Translation: CASSLEGWDTGLNTEAFF.

The V and J genes are TRBV29-1 and TRBJ2-2, with TRBD1 as a possible D gene (6 bases). Per the germline V gene, CDR1 is SQVTM and CDR2 is ANQGSEA. The CDR3 is 15 amino acids. Trimming took 4 bases from V and 7 from J, leaving 19 bases between them. The CDR3: CSVAPASAGVGELFF. The CDR3 DNA reads TGCAGCGTTGCCCCGGCTTCTGCAGGGGTCGGGGAGCTGTTTTTT.

This clonotype occurred many times. The rearrangement links TRBV30 to TRBJ1-2; D may be TRBD1 (6 bases). The CDR3 has 17 residues. The germline V gene encodes CDR1 GTSNPN and CDR2 SVGIG (reference sequence). V lost 2 bases and J 0 bases, leaving 19 bases between the germline ends. The CDR3 loop is CAWSPPGATGANYGYTF. DNA for the CDR3: TGTGCCTGGAGTCCCCCAGGGGCAACGGGAGCTAACTATGGCTACACCTTC.

In this sample, this clonotype turned up many times. The rearrangement joins TRBV12-3 or TRBV12-4 to TRBJ2-7; TRBD1 matches 8 bases. Germline trimming cut 5 bases from V and 1 base from J; bases unmatched to any gene: 7. This CDR3 has 15 residues. CDR3 loop: CASSLPGQASYEQYF. The CDR3 bases are TGTGCCAGCAGTCTTCCGGGACAGGCGTCCTACGAGCAGTACTTC.

In its sample, this clonotype was seen many times. J is TRBJ2-3 and V is TRBV3-1; D is unresolved. V was shortened by 3 bases and J by 5 bases, with 12 bases between the two germline ends. Germline V gene sequence: CDR1 LGHDT, CDR2 YNNKEL (reference sequence). CDR3 length: 14 residues. The CDR3 loop reads CASSHGLQRDTQYF. CDR3 sequence (DNA): TGTGCCAGCAGCCACGGATTACAACGAGATACGCAGTATTTT.

This clonotype turned up a few times. The chain combines TRBV28 with TRBJ2-1; D is perhaps TRBD1 or TRBD2 (5 bases each). Trimming stripped 5 bases from V and 5 bases from J, with 25 bases between. The CDR3 is 18 residues long. Germline V gene sequence: CDR1 MDHEN, CDR2 SYDVKM. In DNA form, the CDR3 reads TGTGCCAGCAGTCTCGAGGGGTTCAGGGCGGGCAAGGACAATGAGCAGTTCTTC. Protein: CASSLEGFRAGKDNEQFF.

This clonotype has a count of ten or more. The gene calls are TRBV7-3 and TRBJ2-4; D possibly corresponds to TRBD1 (8 bases). V was pared by 4 bases and J by 8 bases, with 27 bases between. This CDR3 is 18 amino acids long. CDR1 SGHTA and CDR2 FQGTGA come from the germline V gene. CDR3 bases: TGTGCCAGCAGCTCTTTACAGGGGGGGCAGGGCTTTAGAGACATTCAGTACTTC. This encodes CASSSLQGGQGFRDIQYF.

This clonotype has ten or more counts. This chain joins TRBV11-3 and TRBJ2-5; D might be TRBD2 (5 bases). The CDR3 runs to 14 residues. The germline V gene encodes CDR1 SGHNT and CDR2 YENEEA. Between the trimmed V and J ends, which lost 5 bases and 4 bases, there was a span of 14 bases. The CDR3 nucleotides are TGTGCCAGCAGCCCAGCACATGAGGGAGAGACCCAGTACTTC. Protein product: CASSPAHEGETQYF.

This clonotype has ten or more counts. The chain joins TRBV12-3 or TRBV12-4 to TRBJ1-1; no reliable D call. V was shortened by 6 bases and J by 4 bases, with 6 bases between the two germline ends. This CDR3 comprises 11 residues. The CDR3 sequence is CASSVATEAFF. CDR3 bases: TGTGCCAGCAGCGTCGCCACTGAAGCTTTCTTT.

The chain recombines TRBV7-8 with TRBJ1-6; 8 positions agree with TRBD1. CDR3 length equals 16 residues. Per the germline V gene, CDR1 is SGHVS and CDR2 is FQNEAQ. The trim removed 5 bases at V and 9 bases at J, leaving 12 bases unmatched. The CDR3 coding sequence is TGTGCCAGCAGCCCGGAGGTGACAGGGGAGGGTTCACCCCTCCACTTT. This translates into CASSPEVTGEGSPLHF.

The chain has TRBV11-2 and TRBJ2-6, with a tentative D call TRBD2 (6 bases). CDR3 size: 18 residues. Germline CDR1 is SGHAT and CDR2 is FQNNGV. Trimming left V 2 bases short and J 3 bases short, with 17 bases between. The chain's CDR3 is CASSLIGGAGIGANVLTF. The CDR3 region has the DNA TGTGCCAGCAGCTTAATTGGTGGGGCGGGGATTGGGGCCAACGTCCTGACTTTC.

This clonotype appeared many times. This rearrangement joins TRBV30 to TRBJ1-1; D not certain. CDR1 is GTSNPN, CDR2 SVGIG, per germline (reference sequence). There are 14 residues in the CDR3. Trimming cost V 3 bases and J 1 base, with 12 bases left between them. CDR3 amino acids: CAWSSFGPNTEAFF. In DNA, the CDR3 is TGTGCCTGGAGCTCTTTTGGTCCGAACACTGAAGCTTTCTTT.

This clonotype was seen only a few times. This sequence joins TRBV27 and TRBJ2-2; no firm D call. Germline CDR1 reads MNHEY; CDR2 reads SMNVEV (reference sequence). Trimming took 4 bases from V and 4 from J, leaving 10 bases between them. The CDR3 contains 14 residues. The chain's CDR3 is CASSSGPLTGELFF. CDR3 DNA: TGTGCCAGCAGTTCCGGGCCACTCACCGGGGAGCTGTTTTTT.

The sample holds many counts of this clonotype. This chain uses TRBV30 with TRBJ2-2, with D unresolved. This CDR3 comprises 14 residues. Germline lookup yields CDR1 GTSNPN and CDR2 SVGIG (reference sequence). Trimming removed 2 bases from V and 4 bases from J, with 11 bases in between. The CDR3 DNA reads TGTGCCTGGAGTTCCGGGCTCCTCACCGGGGAGCTGTTTTTT. Encoded protein: CAWSSGLLTGELFF.

This clonotype was observed many times. The CDR3 reads CATSRDRELWYGYTF. Written as DNA, the CDR3 is TGTGCCACCAGCAGGGACAGGGAGCTATGGTATGGCTACACCTTC. The genes are TRBV15 and TRBJ1-2; 8 bases agree with TRBD1. The V segment lost 3 bases and the J segment 5 bases; nucleotides outside the gene matches: 8. The germline CDR1 and CDR2 sequences are LNHNV and YYDKDF (reference sequence). The CDR3 sequence is 15 residues long.

This clonotype was picked up many times. The chain links TRBV5-6 to TRBJ2-7, with D possibly matching TRBD2 (7 bases). Per germline, CDR1 SGHDT and CDR2 YYEEEE. With 5 bases removed from V and 7 bases from J, the gap between germline ends came to 22 bases. The CDR3 totals 15 residues. The CDR3 nucleotides are TGTGCCAGCAGTCCCCGAGGAGGGGGGGCGGGGGAGCAGTACTTC. Encoded protein: CASSPRGGGAGEQYF.

This clonotype was counted a few times. The CDR3 spells CAWERDSRHTEAFF. In nucleotides, the CDR3 is TGTGCCTGGGAAAGAGACAGTCGACACACTGAAGCTTTCTTT. This sequence joins TRBV30 and TRBJ1-1; a possible D gene is TRBD1 (5 bases). CDR3 length: 14 residues. The germline gives CDR1 GTSNPN, CDR2 SVGIG (reference sequence). V lost 5 bases and J lost 3, with 16 bases in between.

This clonotype was recorded at least ten times. This rearrangement joins TRBV20-1 to TRBJ2-1, with TRBD2 matching 12 bases. The trim removed 0 bases at V and 13 bases at J, leaving 16 bases unmatched. The CDR3 consists of 17 residues. CDR1 is DFQATT, CDR2 SNEGSKA, per germline (reference sequence). The CDR3 coding sequence is TGCAGTGCTAGAGACCCGAAGACTAGCGGGAGTCAGCGCGGACAGTTCTTC. Its translation is CSARDPKTSGSQRGQFF.

The sample holds many counts of this clonotype. The V and J genes are TRBV28 and TRBJ2-3; D is unclear. V lost 6 bases and J 2 bases, leaving 12 bases between the germline ends. The CDR3 sequence is 14 residues long. Germline-derived CDR1 and CDR2 are MDHEN and SYDVKM. The CDR3 DNA is TGTGCCAGCAGCCCCGCGCGACACACAGATACGCAGTATTTT. Translation: CASSPARHTDTQYF.

This clonotype was seen repeatedly, ten times or more. The chain has TRBV2 and TRBJ2-7; TRBD1 agrees at 8 bases. CDR1 is SNHLY, CDR2 FYNNEI, per germline. This CDR3 comprises 14 residues. After removal of 3 bases from V and 5 bases from J, the junction contained 6 bases not matched to a gene. CDR3 region: CASSEQGAMNEQYF. For the CDR3, the DNA is TGTGCCAGCAGTGAGCAGGGGGCGATGAACGAGCAGTACTTC. Using reference TRBV2 and TRBJ2-7 for the parts outside the CDR3, the full variable domain is EPEVTQTPSHQVTQMGQEVILRCVPISNHLYFYWYRQILGQKVEFLVSFYNNEISEKSEIFDDQFSVERPDGSNFTLKIRSTKLEDSAMYFCASSEQGAMNEQYFGPGTRLTVT.

The sample holds a few counts of this clonotype. The chain uses TRBV7-9 and TRBJ1-4, with 9 bases aligning to TRBD1. Trimming took 6 bases from V and 3 from J; bases not matched to a gene: 8. Looked up from germline, CDR1 is SEHNR and CDR2 is FQNEAQ (reference sequence). The CDR3 extends over 16 amino acids. CDR3 DNA sequence: TGTGCCAGCAGGATAACCGGGACAGGGTCTAATGAAAAACTGTTTTTT. Its protein is CASRITGTGSNEKLFF.

This clonotype was found a few times. The chain has TRBV30 and TRBJ2-2; 9 bases agree with TRBD2. The V gene's germline CDR1 is GTSNPN and CDR2 SVGIG (reference sequence). J gave up 3 bases and V 3 bases, and 8 bases lay outside the gene matches. This CDR3 is 16 amino acids long. CDR3 nucleotide sequence: TGTGCCTGGAGAGCCCGCCTAGCGGGATACACCGGGGAGCTGTTTTTT. It encodes CAWRARLAGYTGELFF.

This clonotype was found a few times. V and J are TRBV19 and TRBJ1-1; 10 bases align to TRBD1. Looked up from germline, CDR1 is LNHDA and CDR2 is SQIVND (reference sequence). Losses at the gene ends were 3 bases for V and 7 bases for J; bases not matched to a gene: 8. The CDR3 runs 15 residues. CDR3 in amino acids: CASSIGTGAIYEAFF. DNA for the CDR3: TGTGCCAGTAGTATTGGGACAGGGGCGATCTATGAAGCTTTCTTT.

The J gene is TRBJ1-1, the V gene TRBV5-8; 9 bases line up with TRBD1. The CDR3 runs 13 residues. CDR1 and CDR2 from the germline V gene are SGHTS and YDEGEE. Trimming cost V 4 bases and J 11 bases; bases outside gene matches: 9. The CDR3 DNA is TGTGCCAGCAGCGCAACAGGGGGCAGGGGGGCTTTCTTT. This gives the protein CASSATGGRGAFF.

In this sample, this clonotype turned up a few times. DNA of the CDR3: TGTGCCAGCCGAGGGCGGGGCCTATGGGAGCAGTTCTTC. As protein: CASRGRGLWEQFF. The chain couples TRBV6-2 or TRBV6-3 to TRBJ2-1, with D maybe TRBD2 (6 bases). CDR1 is MNHEY and CDR2 is SVGEGT in the germline V gene. The CDR3 sequence is 13 residues long. Trimming took off 8 bases at V and 10 bases at J, with 18 bases between the two ends.